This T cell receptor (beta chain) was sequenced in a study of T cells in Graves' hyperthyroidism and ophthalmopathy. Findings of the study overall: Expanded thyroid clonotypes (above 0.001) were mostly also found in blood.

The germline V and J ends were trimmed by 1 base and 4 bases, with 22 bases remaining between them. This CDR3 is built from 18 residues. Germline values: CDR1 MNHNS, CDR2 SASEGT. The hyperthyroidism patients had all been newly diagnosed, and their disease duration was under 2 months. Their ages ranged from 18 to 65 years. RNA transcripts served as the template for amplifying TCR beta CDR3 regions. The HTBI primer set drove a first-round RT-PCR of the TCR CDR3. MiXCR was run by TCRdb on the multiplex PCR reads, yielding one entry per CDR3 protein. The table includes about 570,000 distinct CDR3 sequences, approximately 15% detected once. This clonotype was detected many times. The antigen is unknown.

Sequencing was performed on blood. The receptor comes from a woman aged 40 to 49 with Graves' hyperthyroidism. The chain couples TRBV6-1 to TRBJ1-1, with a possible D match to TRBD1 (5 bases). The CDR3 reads CASSEDFRLLPRGTEAFF. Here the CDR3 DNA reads TGTGCCAGCAGTGAAGACTTCCGCTTGCTCCCAAGGGGCACTGAAGCTTTCTTT.